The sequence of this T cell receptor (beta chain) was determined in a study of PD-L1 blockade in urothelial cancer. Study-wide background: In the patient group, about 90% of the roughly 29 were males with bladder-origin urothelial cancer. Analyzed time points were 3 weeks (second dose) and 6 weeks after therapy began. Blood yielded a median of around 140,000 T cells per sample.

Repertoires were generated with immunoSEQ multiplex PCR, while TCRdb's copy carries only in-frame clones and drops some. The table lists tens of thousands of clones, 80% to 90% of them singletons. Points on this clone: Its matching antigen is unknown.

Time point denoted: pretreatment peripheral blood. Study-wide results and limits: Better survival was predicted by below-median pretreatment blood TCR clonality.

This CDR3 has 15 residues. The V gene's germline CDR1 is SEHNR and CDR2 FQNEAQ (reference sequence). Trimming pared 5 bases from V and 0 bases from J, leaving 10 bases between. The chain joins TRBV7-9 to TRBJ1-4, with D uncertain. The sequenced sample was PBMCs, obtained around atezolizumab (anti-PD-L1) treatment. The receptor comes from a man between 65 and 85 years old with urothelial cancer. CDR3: CASSTPSATNEKLFF. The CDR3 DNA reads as TGTGCCAGCAGCACTCCGTCGGCAACTAATGAAAAACTGTTTTTT.